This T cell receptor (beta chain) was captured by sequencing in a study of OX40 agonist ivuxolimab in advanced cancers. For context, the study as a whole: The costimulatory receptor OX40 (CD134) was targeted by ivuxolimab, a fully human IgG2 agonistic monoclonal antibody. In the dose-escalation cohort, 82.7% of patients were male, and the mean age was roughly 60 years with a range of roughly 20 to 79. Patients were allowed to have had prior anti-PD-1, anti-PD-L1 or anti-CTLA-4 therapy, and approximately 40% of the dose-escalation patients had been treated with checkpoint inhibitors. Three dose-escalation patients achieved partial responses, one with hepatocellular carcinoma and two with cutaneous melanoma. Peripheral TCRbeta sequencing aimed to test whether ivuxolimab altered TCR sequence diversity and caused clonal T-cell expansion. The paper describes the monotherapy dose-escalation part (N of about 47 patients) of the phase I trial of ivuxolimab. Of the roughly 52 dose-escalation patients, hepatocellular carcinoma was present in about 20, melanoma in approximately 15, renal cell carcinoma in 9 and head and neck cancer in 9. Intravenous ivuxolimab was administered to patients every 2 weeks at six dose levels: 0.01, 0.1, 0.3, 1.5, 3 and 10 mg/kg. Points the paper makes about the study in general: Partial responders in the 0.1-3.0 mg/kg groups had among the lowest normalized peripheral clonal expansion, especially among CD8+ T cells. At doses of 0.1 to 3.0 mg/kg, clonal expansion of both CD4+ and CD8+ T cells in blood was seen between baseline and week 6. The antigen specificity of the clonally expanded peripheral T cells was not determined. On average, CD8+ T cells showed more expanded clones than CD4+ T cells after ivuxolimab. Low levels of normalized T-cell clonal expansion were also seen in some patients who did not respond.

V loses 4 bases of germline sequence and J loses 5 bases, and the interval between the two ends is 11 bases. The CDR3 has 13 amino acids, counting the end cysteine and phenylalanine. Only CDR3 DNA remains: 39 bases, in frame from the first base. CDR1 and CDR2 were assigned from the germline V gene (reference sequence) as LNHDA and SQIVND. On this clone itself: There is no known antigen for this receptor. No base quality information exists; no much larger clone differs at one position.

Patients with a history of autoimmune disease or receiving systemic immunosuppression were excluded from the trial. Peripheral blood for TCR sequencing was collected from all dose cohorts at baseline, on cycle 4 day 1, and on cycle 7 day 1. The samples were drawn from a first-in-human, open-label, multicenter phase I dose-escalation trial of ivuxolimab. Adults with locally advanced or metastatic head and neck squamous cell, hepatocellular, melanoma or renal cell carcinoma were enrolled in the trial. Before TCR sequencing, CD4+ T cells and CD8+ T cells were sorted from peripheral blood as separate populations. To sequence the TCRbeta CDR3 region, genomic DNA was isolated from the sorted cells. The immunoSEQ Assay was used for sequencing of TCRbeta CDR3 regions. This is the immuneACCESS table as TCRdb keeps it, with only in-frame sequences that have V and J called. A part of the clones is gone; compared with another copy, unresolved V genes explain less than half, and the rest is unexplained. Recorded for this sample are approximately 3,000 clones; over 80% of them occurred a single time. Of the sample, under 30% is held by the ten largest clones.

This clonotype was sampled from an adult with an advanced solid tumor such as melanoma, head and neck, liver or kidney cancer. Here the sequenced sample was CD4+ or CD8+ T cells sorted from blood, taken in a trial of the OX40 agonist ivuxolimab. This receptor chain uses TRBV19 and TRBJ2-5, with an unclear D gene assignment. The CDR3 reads CASSKNRLETQYF. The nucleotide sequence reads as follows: TGTGCCAGTAGTAAGAACAGACTTGAGACCCAGTACTTC.